This T cell receptor beta chain originates from a study of blood T cell repertoires in COVID-19. Study overall: COVID-19 samples, acute and convalescent, were from the United States, Italy and Spain. Sample material is recorded as cDNA or gDNA derived from T cells, B-cell-depleted T cells, or PBMCs.

Source study methods: Nucleated cell number was recorded as an estimate derived from reference gene primer amplification. Repertoires were generated with immunoSEQ multiplex PCR, while TCRdb's copy carries only in-frame clones and drops some. That table gives V, J and clone size, and the DNA gave D and trimming. This sample carries around 160,000 clones, roughly 80% of them seen once, and the ten largest clones take about 38%. With 3 bases removed from V and 5 bases from J, the gap between germline ends came to 10 bases. Germline CDR1 and CDR2: MRHNA and SNTAGT. This CDR3 is 14 amino acids long. This clonotype was sampled from a human donor in a cohort sampled during active COVID-19. V is TRBV6-4 and J is TRBJ2-2; D is possibly TRBD2 (7 bases). Sequences were obtained from peripheral blood. CDR3 sequence (DNA): TGTGCCAGCAGTGAAGAGGGGGGGACCGGGGAGCTGTTTTTT. As protein: CASSEEGGTGELFF.